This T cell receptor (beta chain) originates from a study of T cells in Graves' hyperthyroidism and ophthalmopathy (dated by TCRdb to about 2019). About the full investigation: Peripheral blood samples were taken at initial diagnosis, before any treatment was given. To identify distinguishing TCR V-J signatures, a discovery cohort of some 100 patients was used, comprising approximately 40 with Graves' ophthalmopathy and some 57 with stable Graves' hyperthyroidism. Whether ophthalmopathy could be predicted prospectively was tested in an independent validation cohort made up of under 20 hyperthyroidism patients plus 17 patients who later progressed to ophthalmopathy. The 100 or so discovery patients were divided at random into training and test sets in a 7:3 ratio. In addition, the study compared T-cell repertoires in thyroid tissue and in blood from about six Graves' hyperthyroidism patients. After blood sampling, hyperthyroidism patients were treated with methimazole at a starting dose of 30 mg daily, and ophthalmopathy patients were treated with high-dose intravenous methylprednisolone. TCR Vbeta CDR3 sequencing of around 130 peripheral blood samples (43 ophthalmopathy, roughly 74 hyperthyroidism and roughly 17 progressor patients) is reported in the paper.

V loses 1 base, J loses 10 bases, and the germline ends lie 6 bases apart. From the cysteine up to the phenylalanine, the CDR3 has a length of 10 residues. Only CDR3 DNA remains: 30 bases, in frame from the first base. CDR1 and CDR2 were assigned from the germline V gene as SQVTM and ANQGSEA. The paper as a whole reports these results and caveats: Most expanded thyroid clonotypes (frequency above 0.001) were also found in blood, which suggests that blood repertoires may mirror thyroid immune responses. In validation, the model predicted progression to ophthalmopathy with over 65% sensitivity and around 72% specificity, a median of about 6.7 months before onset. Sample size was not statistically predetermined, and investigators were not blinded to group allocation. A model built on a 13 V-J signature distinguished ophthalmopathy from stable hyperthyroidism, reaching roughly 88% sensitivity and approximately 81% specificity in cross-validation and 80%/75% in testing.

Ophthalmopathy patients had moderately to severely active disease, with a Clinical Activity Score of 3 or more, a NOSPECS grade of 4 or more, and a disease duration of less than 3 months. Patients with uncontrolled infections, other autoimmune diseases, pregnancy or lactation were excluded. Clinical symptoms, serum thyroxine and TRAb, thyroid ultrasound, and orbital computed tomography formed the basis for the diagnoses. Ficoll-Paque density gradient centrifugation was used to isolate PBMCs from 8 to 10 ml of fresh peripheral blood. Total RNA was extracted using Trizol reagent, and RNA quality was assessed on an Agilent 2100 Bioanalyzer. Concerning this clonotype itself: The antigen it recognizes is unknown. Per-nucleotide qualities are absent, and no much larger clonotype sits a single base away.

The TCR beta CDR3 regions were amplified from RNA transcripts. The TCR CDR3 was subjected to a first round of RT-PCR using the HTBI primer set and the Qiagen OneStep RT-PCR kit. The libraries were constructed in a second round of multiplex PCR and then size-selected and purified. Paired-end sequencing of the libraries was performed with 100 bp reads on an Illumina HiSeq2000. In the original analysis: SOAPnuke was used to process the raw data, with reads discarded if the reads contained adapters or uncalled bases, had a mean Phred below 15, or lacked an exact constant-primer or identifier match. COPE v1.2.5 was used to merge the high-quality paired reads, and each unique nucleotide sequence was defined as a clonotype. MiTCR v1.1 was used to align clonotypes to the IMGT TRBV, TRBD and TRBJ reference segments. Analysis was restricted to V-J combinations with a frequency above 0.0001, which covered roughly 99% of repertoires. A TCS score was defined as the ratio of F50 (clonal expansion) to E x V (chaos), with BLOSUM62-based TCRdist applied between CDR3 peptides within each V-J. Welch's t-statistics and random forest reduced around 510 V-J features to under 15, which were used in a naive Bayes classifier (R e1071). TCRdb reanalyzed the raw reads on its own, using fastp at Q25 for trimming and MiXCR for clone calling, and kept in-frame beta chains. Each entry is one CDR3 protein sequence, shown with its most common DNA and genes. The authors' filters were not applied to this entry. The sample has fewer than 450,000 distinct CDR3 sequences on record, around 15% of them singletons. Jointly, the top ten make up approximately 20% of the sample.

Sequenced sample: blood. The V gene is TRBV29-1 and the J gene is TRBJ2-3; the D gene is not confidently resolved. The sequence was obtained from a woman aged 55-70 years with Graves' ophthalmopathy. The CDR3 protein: CSVEVEPQYF. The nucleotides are TGCAGCGTTGAAGTGGAGCCGCAGTATTTT.